The entry below gives a single T cell receptor (beta chain) sequence along with its context. Its target is unknown. These data are taken from a study of graft-versus-host responses after intestinal transplantation. On the study more broadly: Isolated intestinal, liver-intestinal, or multivisceral transplants had been given to the recipients.

Profiling relied on immunoSEQ multiplex PCR, and the TCRdb table lists in-frame clones only, not all of them. The repertoire holds approximately 75,000 clones, with around 91% as singletons. CDR3 length: 15 residues. Germline V gene data show CDR1 as GTSNPN and CDR2 as SVGIG (reference sequence). After removal of 2 bases from V and 6 bases from J, the junction contained 9 bases not matched to a gene. Study findings and constraints: Among circulating GvH clones, peak levels were associated with early post-transplant declines in HvG clones. In recipient marrow, GvH clones were found, and some appeared first in ileum or blood.

The source was unstimulated CD8+ T cells sorted from spleen or lymph node cells, collected before transplant. The clonotype was recovered from a human donor who was the organ donor for an intestinal transplant. The chain is built from TRBV30 and TRBJ2-2, with TRBD2 identical over 7 bases. DNA for the CDR3: TGTGCCTGGAGTTTCGCGGGGGTATCCCCCGGGGAGCTGTTTTTT. This encodes CAWSFAGVSPGELFF.